What follows is one T cell receptor beta chain and its context. The sample belongs to a study of STAT5B mutations in CD4+ large granular lymphocyte leukemia. V shed 6 bases and J shed 2 bases, with 16 bases lying between them. CDR1 and CDR2 (germline): MNHNY, SVGAGI (reference sequence). The CDR3 totals 15 residues. TCRdb's copy holds only in-frame clones and misses some; the assay was immunoSEQ multiplex PCR. The sample has just over 40,000 clones, 81% seen once; the top ten hold 3% to 4.5%. V and J are TRBV6-6 and TRBJ2-5; D remains unclear. Sequenced material: CD4+ T cells from blood buffy coats. This clonotype originated in a human donor in good health. The CDR3, as DNA: TGTGCCAGCAGCCCTATCCGAGGCAGGCAAGAGACCCAGTACTTC. Translating it yields CASSPIRGRQETQYF.